This TCR beta chain was identified in a study of spatial heterogeneity in lung cancer. Points from the study as a whole: Blood contained ubiquitous expanded tumor TCRs more at resection than at follow-up.

Time point of the sample: sample taken at primary tumor resection. The authors sequenced whole RNA from tumor, nontumor lung or frozen PBMC without sorting. In this sample, this clonotype turned up a few times. Its antigen is not known. Unique molecular identifiers tagged every individual TCR cDNA molecule. TCRdb re-called the 5' RACE reads with MiXCR, one entry per CDR3 protein. Of some 39,000 distinct CDR3 sequences listed, approximately 7% were seen once; the top ten hold roughly two fifths. Germline V CDR1 and CDR2: SNHLY, FYNNEI. This CDR3 is built from 13 residues. Trimming took 3 bases from V and 3 from J, leaving 8 bases between them.

The receptor was isolated from a female donor with early-stage non-small cell lung cancer. The starting material was PBMCs, obtained at surgery. The V and J genes are TRBV2 and TRBJ1-2; a possible D gene is TRBD1 (5 bases). The CDR3 sequence is CASSDRVDYGYTF. CDR3 in DNA: TGTGCCAGCAGTGACAGGGTGGACTATGGCTACACCTTC.